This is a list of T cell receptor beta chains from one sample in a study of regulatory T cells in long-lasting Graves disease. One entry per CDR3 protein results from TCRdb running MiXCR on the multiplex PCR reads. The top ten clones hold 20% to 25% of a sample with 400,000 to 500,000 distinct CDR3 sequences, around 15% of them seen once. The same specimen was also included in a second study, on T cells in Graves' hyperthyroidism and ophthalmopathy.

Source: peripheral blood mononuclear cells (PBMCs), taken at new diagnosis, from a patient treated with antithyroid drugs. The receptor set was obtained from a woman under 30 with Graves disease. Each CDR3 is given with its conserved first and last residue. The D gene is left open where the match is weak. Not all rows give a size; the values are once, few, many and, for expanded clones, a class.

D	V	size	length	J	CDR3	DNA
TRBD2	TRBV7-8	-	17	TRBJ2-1	CASSLALAGEPYNEQFF	TGTGCCAGCAGCTTAGCGTTGGCGGGAGAACCCTACAATGAGCAGTTCTTC
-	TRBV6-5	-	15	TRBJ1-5	CASSYWGNSNQPQHF	TGTGCCAGCAGTTACTGGGGTAATAGCAATCAGCCCCAGCATTTT
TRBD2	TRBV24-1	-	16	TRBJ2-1	CATSDFGLAGSNEQFF	TGTGCCACCAGTGATTTCGGACTAGCGGGAAGCAATGAGCAGTTCTTC
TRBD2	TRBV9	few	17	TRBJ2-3	CASSVAGGLPSTDTQYF	TGTGCCAGCAGCGTAGCTGGGGGACTACCAAGCACAGATACGCAGTATTTT
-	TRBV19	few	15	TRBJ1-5	CASSIDEDLNQPQHF	TGTGCCAGTAGTATAGATGAGGACCTCAATCAGCCCCAGCATTTT
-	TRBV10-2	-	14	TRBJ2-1	CARITPRWQSEQFF	TGCGCCAGAATAACCCCCAGGTGGCAGAGTGAGCAGTTCTTC
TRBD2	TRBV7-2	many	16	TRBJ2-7	CASSLAVTSGHYEQYF	TGCGCCAGCAGCTTAGCGGTGACTAGCGGACACTACGAGCAGTACTTC
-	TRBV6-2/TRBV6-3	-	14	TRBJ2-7	CASSRERTAYEQYF	TGTGCCAGCAGCCGCGAGCGGACGGCCTACGAGCAGTACTTC
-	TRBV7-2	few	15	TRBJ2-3	CASRLAPGSGDTQYF	TGTGCCAGCAGGCTGGCCCCAGGGTCAGGAGATACGCAGTATTTT
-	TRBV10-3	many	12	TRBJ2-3	CAIDGGRGPSYF	TGTGCCATCGACGGGGGAAGGGGGCCCAGCTATTTT
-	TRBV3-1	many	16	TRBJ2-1	CASSQANGLSYNEQFF	TGTGCCAGCAGCCAAGCAAACGGCCTATCCTACAATGAGCAGTTCTTC
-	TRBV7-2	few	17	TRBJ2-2	CASSLAVQATKTGELFF	TGTGCCAGCAGCTTAGCGGTGCAGGCCACGAAAACCGGGGAGCTGTTTTTT
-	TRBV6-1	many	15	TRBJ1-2	CASRPKGPADYGYTF	TGTGCCAGCAGGCCCAAGGGACCGGCCGACTATGGCTACACCTTC
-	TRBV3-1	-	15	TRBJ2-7	CASSQGPGEAYEQYF	TGTGCCAGCAGCCAAGGCCCGGGAGAGGCCTACGAGCAGTACTTC
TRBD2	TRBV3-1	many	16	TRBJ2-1	CASSKLAGRSYNEQFF	TGTGCCAGCAGCAAACTAGCGGGTCGCTCCTACAATGAGCAGTTCTTC
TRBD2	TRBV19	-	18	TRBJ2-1	CASSITSGRGSSYNEQFF	TGTGCCAGTAGTATAACTAGCGGGAGGGGGAGCTCCTACAATGAGCAGTTCTTC
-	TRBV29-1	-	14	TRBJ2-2	CSVVWADSTGELFF	TGCAGCGTTGTTTGGGCGGACAGCACCGGGGAGCTGTTTTTT
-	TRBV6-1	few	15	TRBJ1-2	CASSDLRKVHYGYTF	TGTGCCAGCAGTGACCTAAGAAAGGTCCACTATGGCTACACCTTC
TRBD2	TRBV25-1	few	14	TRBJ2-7	CASKRSGGSYEQYF	TGTGCCAGCAAGAGAAGCGGCGGGAGTTACGAGCAGTACTTC
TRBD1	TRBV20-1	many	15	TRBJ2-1	CSANPAGGADNEQFF	TGCAGTGCAAACCCCGCAGGGGGCGCAGATAATGAGCAGTTCTTC
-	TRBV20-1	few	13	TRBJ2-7	CSAPIPGSHEQYF	TGCAGTGCACCTATCCCGGGAAGCCACGAGCAGTACTTC
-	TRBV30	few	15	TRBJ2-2	CAWSRTTPNTGELFF	TGTGCCTGGAGTAGGACTACCCCGAACACCGGGGAGCTGTTTTTT
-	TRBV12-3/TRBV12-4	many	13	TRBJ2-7	CASSLEPRGEQYF	TGTGCCAGCAGTTTAGAGCCCCGGGGCGAGCAGTACTTC
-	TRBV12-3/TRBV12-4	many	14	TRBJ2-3	CASTRSASTDTQYF	TGTGCCAGCACAAGGTCGGCTAGCACAGATACGCAGTATTTT
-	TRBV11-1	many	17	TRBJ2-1	CASSLRVRGGAGDEQFF	TGTGCCAGCAGCTTAAGGGTGCGTGGGGGCGCGGGAGATGAGCAGTTCTTC
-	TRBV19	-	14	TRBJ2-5	CASSIGPNQETQYF	TGTGCCAGTAGTATTGGACCGAACCAAGAGACCCAGTACTTC
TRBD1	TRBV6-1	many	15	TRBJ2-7	CASSPGTVLLSQQYF	TGTGCCAGCAGTCCCGGGACAGTTCTATTAAGCCAGCAGTACTTC
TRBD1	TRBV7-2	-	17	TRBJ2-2	CASSSNTHRGNTGELFF	TGTGCCAGCAGCTCGAACACCCACAGGGGTAACACCGGGGAGCTGTTTTTT
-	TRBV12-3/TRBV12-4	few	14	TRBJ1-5	CASRSGLRDQPQHF	TGTGCCAGCAGGTCGGGACTTCGCGATCAGCCCCAGCATTTT
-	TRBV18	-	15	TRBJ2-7	CASSPSTRENYEQYF	TGTGCCAGCTCACCATCTACCAGGGAGAACTACGAGCAGTACTTC
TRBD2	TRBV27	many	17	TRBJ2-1	CASSLSGGLAGKNEQFF	TGTGCCAGCAGTTTAAGCGGGGGACTAGCGGGAAAAAATGAGCAGTTCTTC
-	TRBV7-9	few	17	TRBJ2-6	CASSSRVTQSGANVLTF	TGTGCCAGCAGCTCCCGGGTCACACAATCTGGGGCCAACGTCCTGACTTTC
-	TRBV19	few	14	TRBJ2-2	CASSIEQGAGELFF	TGTGCCAGTAGTATTGAACAGGGCGCCGGGGAGCTGTTTTTT
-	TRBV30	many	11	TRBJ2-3	CAWSHAFYGDF	TGTGCCTGGAGTCACGCCTTCTACGGGGATTTT